One and the same sample provided the 9 T cell receptor beta chains below, sequenced in a study of preoperative IRX-2 immunotherapy in early breast cancer. Libraries were prepared by immunoSEQ multiplex PCR; TCRdb keeps only in-frame clonotypes and omits some of them. The repertoire holds 30,000 or so clones, with 65% to 85% as singletons. Treatment described: preoperative locoregional IRX-2 cytokine immunotherapy. Sample acquisition took place from a patient treated with IRX-2 immunotherapy. These receptors originate from a human donor with breast cancer.

The chain links TRBV28 to TRBJ2-1, with 12 bases fitting TRBD2. Per germline, CDR1 MDHEN and CDR2 SYDVKM. The CDR3 is 15 residues long. V dropped 6 bases and J dropped 8; count of bases not matched to a gene: 8. The CDR3 region has the DNA TGTGCCAGCAGATACCTAGCGGGAGGGCTGGATGAGCAGTTCTTC. It translates to CASRYLAGGLDEQFF.

The gene calls are TRBV6-8 and TRBJ2-7; weak D call: TRBD1 (7 bases). Germline assignment: CDR1 MNHGY and CDR2 SAAAGT. The CDR3 covers 18 residues. The V gene lost 6 bases and the J gene lost 3 bases, with 27 bases spanning the gap. The CDR3 spells CASSTRGGTAHVVYEQYF. The CDR3 region has the DNA TGTGCCAGCAGCACGCGAGGAGGGACAGCCCACGTTGTCTACGAGCAGTACTTC.

The CDR3 sequence is CASSYSFYNQPQHF. In DNA, the CDR3 is TGTGCCAGCAGTTACTCGTTCTACAATCAGCCCCAGCATTTT. The V gene is TRBV6-8, the J gene TRBJ1-5; no firm D call. The CDR3 spans 14 residues. Trimming stripped 0 bases from V and 3 bases from J, with 6 bases between. Germline lookup yields CDR1 MNHGY and CDR2 SAAAGT.

The rearrangement uses TRBV28 and TRBJ2-6; unclear D gene. This CDR3 is 16 amino acids long. Germline CDR1 reads MDHEN; CDR2 reads SYDVKM. V was cut by 10 bases and J by 1 base, with 17 bases left in between. The CDR3 nucleotides read TGTGCCACCTGGGTGGGTGGTCAATCTGGGGCCAACGTCCTGACTTTC. Translation: CATWVGGQSGANVLTF.

The chain links TRBV28 to TRBJ1-5; 10 nucleotides agree with TRBD1. The CDR3 spans 16 residues. Germline values: CDR1 MDHEN, CDR2 SYDVKM. V lost 5 bases and J lost 3; bases outside the gene matches: 7. CDR3 region: CASSPGTGASNQPQHF. CDR3 nucleotides: TGTGCCAGCAGTCCCGGGACAGGGGCCTCCAATCAGCCCCAGCATTTT.

The rearrangement links TRBV15 to TRBJ1-2; tentatively, D is TRBD1 (5 bases). With 0 bases removed from V and 6 bases from J, the gap between germline ends came to 14 bases. The V gene's germline CDR1 is LNHNV and CDR2 YYDKDF (reference sequence). This CDR3 has 15 residues. CDR3 amino acids: CATSREGTAGDGYTF. CDR3 DNA: TGTGCCACCAGCAGAGAAGGGACGGCCGGGGATGGCTACACCTTC.

The CDR3 protein is CASSQSRQGSTDTQYF. CDR3 DNA: TGTGCCAGCAGCCAATCCCGACAGGGCAGCACAGATACGCAGTATTTT. The V call is TRBV16, the J call TRBJ2-3, with 7 bases matching TRBD1. The CDR3 has 16 residues. Germline V gene data show CDR1 as KGHSY and CDR2 as FQNENV. The V gene end was trimmed by 0 bases and the J gene end by 0 bases; junction bases not matched to a gene: 3.

The V call is TRBV11-3, the J call TRBJ1-1, with TRBD1 as a possible D gene (6 bases). Trimming removed 1 base from V and 1 base from J, with 13 bases in between. Germline V gene lookup returns CDR1 SGHNT and CDR2 YENEEA. The CDR3 totals 16 residues. As DNA, the CDR3 is TGTGCCAGCAGCTTAGGGGGGGCGCGGGGGAACACTGAAGCTTTCTTT. Its translation: CASSLGGARGNTEAFF.

This chain connects TRBV6-8 to TRBJ1-1, with D uncertain. This CDR3 spans 14 amino acids. Trimming shortened V by 2 bases and J by 3 bases, and 10 bases separated the two germline ends. Germline CDR1 reads MNHGY; CDR2 reads SAAAGT. The CDR3: CASSYRGTDTEAFF. The CDR3 region has the DNA TGTGCCAGCAGTTACCGGGGAACAGACACTGAAGCTTTCTTT.